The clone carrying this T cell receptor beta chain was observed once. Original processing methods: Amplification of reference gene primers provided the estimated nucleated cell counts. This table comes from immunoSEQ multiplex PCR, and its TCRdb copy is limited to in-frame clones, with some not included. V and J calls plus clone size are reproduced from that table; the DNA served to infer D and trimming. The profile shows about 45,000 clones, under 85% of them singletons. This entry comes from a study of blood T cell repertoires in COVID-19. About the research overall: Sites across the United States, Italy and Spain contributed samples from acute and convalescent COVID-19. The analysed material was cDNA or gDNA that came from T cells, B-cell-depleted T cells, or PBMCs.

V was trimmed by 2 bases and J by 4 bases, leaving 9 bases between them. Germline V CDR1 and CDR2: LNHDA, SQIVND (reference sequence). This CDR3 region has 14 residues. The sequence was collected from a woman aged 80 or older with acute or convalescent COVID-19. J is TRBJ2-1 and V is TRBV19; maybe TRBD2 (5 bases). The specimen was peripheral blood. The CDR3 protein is CASSINGKYNEQFF. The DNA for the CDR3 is TGTGCCAGTAGTATAAACGGGAAGTACAATGAGCAGTTCTTC. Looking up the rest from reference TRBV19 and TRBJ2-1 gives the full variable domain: DGGITQSPKYLFRKEGQNVTLSCEQNLNHDAMYWYRQDPGQGLRLIYYSQIVNDFQKGDIAEGYSVSREKKESFPLTVTSAQKNPTAFYLCASSINGKYNEQFFGPGTRLTVL.